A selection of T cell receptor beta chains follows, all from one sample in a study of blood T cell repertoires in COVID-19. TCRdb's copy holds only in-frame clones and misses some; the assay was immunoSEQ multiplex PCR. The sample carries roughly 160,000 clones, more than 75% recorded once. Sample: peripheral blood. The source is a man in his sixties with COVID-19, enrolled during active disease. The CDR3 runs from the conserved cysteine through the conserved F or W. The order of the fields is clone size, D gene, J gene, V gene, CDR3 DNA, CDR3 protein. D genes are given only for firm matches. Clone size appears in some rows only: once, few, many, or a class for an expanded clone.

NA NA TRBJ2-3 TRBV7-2 TGTGCCAGCAGCTTAAGTCGGGGGGCCTCAGATACGCAGTATTTT CASSLSRGASDTQYF
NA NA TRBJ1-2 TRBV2 TGTGCCAGCAAAGAGTCGGGGGCTAACTATGGCTACACCTTC CASKESGANYGYTF
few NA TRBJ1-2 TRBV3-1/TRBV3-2 TGTGCCAGCAGCCGGGGGGGCCCGGATGGCTACACCTTC CASSRGGPDGYTF
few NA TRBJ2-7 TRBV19 TGTGCCAGTAGTGTGCAGGGAAACTACGAGCAGTACTTC CASSVQGNYEQYF
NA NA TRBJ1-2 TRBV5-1 TGCGCCAGCAGCTTGGTGGGGCTCTCTGGCTACACCTTC CASSLVGLSGYTF
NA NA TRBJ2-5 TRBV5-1 TGCGCCAGCAGCTTGCAGGGGAACCAAGAGACCCAGTACTTC CASSLQGNQETQYF
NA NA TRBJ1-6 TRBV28 TGTGCCAGCAGAGAGGCTAAGGCAAATCCCTCACCCCTCCACTTT CASREAKANPSPLHF
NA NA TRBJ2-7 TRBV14 TGTGCCAGCAGCCAAGTTGGTCCCAGGGGATCCTACGAGCAGTACTTC CASSQVGPRGSYEQYF
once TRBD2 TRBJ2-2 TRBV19 TGTGCCAGTAGTACGGGGACTAGCGGGAGGATCAACACCGGGGAGCTGTTTTTT CASSTGTSGRINTGELFF
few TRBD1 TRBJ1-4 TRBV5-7 TGTGCCAGCAGCTGCCTGACAGGGTATGCAACTAATGAAAAACTGTTTTTT CASSCLTGYATNEKLFF